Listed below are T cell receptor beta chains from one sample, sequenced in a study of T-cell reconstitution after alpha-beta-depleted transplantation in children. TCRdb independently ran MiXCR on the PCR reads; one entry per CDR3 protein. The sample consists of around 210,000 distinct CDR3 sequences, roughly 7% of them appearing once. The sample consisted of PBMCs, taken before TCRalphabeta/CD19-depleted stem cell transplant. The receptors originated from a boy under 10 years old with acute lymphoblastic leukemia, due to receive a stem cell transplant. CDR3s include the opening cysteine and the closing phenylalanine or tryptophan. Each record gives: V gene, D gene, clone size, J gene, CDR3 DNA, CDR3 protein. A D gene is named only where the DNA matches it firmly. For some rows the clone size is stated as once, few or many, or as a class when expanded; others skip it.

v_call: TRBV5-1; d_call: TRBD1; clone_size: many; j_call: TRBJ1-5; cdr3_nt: TGCGCCAGCAGATTGACAGGGTTGAGTCAGCCCCAGCATTTT; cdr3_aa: CASRLTGLSQPQHF
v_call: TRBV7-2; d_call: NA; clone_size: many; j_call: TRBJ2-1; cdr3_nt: TGTGCCAGCAGCCACCGGGACTCTGAAAACAATGAGCAGTTCTTC; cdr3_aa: CASSHRDSENNEQFF
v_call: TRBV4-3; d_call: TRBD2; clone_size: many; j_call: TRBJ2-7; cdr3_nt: TGCGCCAGCAGCCAAGGTCCTAGCGGGAGTGGGGGGACCTACGAGCAGTACTTC; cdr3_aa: CASSQGPSGSGGTYEQYF
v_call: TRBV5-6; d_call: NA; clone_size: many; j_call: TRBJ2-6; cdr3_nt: TGTGCCAGCAGCTTTGGGGATCCCCTTTCTGGGGCCAACGTCCTGACTTTC; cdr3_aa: CASSFGDPLSGANVLTF
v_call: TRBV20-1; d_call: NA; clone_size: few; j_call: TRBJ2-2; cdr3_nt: TGCAGTGCCAGTCGGGGGTATAGGGGGGAGCTGTTTTTT; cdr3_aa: CSASRGYRGELFF
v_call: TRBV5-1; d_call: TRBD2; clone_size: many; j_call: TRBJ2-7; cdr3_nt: TGCGCCAGCAGCTTGACTAGCGGCACCTACGAGCAGTACTTC; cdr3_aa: CASSLTSGTYEQYF
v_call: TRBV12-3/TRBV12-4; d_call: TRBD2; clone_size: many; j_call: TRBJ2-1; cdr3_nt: TGTGCCAGCAGTTTAGGGACTAGCGGATACAATGAGCAGTTCTTC; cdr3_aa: CASSLGTSGYNEQFF
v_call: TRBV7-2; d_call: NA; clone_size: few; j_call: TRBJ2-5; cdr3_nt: TGTGCCAGCAGCTTCAGGGGGGCCCAAGAGACCCAGTACTTC; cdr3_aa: CASSFRGAQETQYF
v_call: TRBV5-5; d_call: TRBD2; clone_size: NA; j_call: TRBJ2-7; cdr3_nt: TGTGCCAGCAGCATCGGACTAGCCTACGAGCAGTACTTC; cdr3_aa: CASSIGLAYEQYF
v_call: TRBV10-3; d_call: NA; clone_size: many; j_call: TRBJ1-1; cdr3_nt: TGTGCCATCAGGAACGAAGGCTCTGGCCCTGAAGCTTTCTTT; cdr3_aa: CAIRNEGSGPEAFF
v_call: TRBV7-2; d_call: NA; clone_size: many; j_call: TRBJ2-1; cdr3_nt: TGTGCCACCAGAGACCAAATCTCCTACAATGAGCAGTTCTTC; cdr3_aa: CATRDQISYNEQFF
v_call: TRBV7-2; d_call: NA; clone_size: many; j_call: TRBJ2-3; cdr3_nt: TGTGCCAGCAGCTTAGGCGTAGGTGGCACAGATACGCAGTATTTT; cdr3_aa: CASSLGVGGTDTQYF
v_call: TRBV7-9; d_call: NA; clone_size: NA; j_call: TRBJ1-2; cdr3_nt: TGTGCCAGCAACCCCCCGGAGGGCTTTTCGAATGGCTACACCTTC; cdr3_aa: CASNPPEGFSNGYTF
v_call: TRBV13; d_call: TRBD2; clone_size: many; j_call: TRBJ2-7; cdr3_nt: TGTGCCAGCAGCTTAGGATCCAGCGGGAGCCACGAGCAGTACTTC; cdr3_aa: CASSLGSSGSHEQYF
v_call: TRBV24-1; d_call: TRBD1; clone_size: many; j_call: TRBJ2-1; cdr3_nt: TGTGCCACCAGTGACAACAGGGGCGGGTATGAGCAGTTCTTC; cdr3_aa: CATSDNRGGYEQFF
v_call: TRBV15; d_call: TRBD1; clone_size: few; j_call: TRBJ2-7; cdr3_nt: TGTGCCACCAGCAGAGATGTCCGGACAGGGGGTAACGAGCAGTACTTC; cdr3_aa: CATSRDVRTGGNEQYF
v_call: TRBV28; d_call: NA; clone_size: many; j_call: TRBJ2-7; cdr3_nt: TGTGCCAGCAGTTTATATACTGGTTCCTACGAGCAGTACTTC; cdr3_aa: CASSLYTGSYEQYF
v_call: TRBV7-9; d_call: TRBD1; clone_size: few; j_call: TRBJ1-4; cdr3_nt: TGTGCCAGCAGCTCCAGGGGGGCAACTAATGAAAAACTGTTTTTT; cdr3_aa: CASSSRGATNEKLFF
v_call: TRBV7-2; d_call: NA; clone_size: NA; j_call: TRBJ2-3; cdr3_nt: TGTGCCAGCAGCCGCGGAATGTTGGCAGATACGCAGTATTTT; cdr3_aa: CASSRGMLADTQYF
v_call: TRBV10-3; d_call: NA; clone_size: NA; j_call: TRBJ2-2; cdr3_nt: TGTGCCATCAGTGGGGTGCCGCAACAGGCCGGGGAGCTGTTTTTT; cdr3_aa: CAISGVPQQAGELFF
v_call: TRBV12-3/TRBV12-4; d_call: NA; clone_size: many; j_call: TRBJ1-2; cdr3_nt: TGTGCCAGCAGGCACAGGGTTCACTATGGCTACACCTTC; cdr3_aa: CASRHRVHYGYTF
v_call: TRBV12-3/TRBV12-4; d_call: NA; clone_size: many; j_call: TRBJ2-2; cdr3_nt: TGTGCCAGCCGCCCGACTGGGAACACCGGGGAGCTGTTTTTT; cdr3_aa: CASRPTGNTGELFF
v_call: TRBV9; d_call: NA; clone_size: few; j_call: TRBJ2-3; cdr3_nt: TGTGCCAGCAGCTCACACAGGAATGGGGGGACCGACATGGATACGCAGTATTTT; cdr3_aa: CASSSHRNGGTDMDTQYF
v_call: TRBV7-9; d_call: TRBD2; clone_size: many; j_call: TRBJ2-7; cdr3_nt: TGTGCCACCCAGCCCGGGGGGATCGCCTACGAGCAGTACTTC; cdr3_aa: CATQPGGIAYEQYF
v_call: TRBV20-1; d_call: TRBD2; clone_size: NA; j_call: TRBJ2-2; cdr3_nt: TGCAGTGCTAGAGATGGGGGGGGGACTAGGAGCACCGGGGAGCTGTTTTTT; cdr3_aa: CSARDGGGTRSTGELFF
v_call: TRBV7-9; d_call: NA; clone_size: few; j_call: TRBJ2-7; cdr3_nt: TGTGCCAGCAGCTCGGCGAGTAACGAGCAGTACTTC; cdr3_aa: CASSSASNEQYF